This T cell receptor (beta chain) was sequenced for a study of cytomegalovirus exposure and HLA in healthy donors. Study context: A prior analysis found 117 million unique TCR beta sequences from 150 million to 200 million T cells.

V was clipped by 6 bases and J by 8 bases; unmatched bases: 9. CDR1 is MNHNY and CDR2 is SVGAGI in the germline V gene (reference sequence). The CDR3 runs 13 residues. 60 Vbeta and 13 Jbeta primers were used in PCR. Clones were read by immunoSEQ multiplex PCR, and TCRdb kept only the in-frame ones, dropping some. The table lists 50,000 to 60,000 clones, with 3% to 4% in the top ten. Study results and caveats: A cluster of highly shared sequence variants was likely a sequencing artifact.

As regards this clone: No antigen is known for it.

The material sequenced was PBMCs. The chain has TRBV6-6 and TRBJ2-7; TRBD1 matches 8 bases. This sequence was found in a male donor in good health and CMV-seronegative. CDR3 sequence: CASRRGQGEKQYF. CDR3 DNA sequence: TGTGCCAGCAGACGCGGACAGGGAGAGAAGCAGTACTTC.